The clone carrying this T cell receptor beta chain was recorded many times. Its antigen is as yet unknown. The time point here: newly diagnosed GD, antithyroid drugs for less than 3 months. RNA from PBMCs was the source of the TCR library. Building the TCR beta libraries relied on iRepertoire HTBI primers, and CDR3 regions underwent Arm-PCR. TCRdb called the multiplex PCR reads again in MiXCR, with one record for every CDR3 protein. Seen here are 400,000 to 500,000 distinct CDR3 sequences, about 16% observed once, and the top ten hold about 10%. There are 15 residues in the CDR3. Trimming removed 4 bases at V and 4 bases at J, with 16 bases between. CDR1 is SGHTA, CDR2 FQGNSA, per germline. The sample comes from a study of regulatory T cells in long-lasting Graves disease. Study findings and constraints: TRBV28 was favored in persistent disease, as were TRBJ1-2 and TRBJ2-5.

These data were likewise used in another study, on T cells in Graves' hyperthyroidism and ophthalmopathy.

The clonotype was recovered from a woman in her 30s with Graves disease. The chain is built from TRBV7-2 and TRBJ1-2; TRBD1 is a possible D gene (6 bases). This sample comprised peripheral blood mononuclear cells (PBMCs), obtained at new diagnosis, from a patient treated with antithyroid drugs. CDR3 residues: CASSSSTGEGYGYTF. The CDR3 bases are TGTGCCAGCAGCTCCTCGACAGGCGAGGGCTATGGCTACACCTTC.